The 25 T cell receptor beta chains below come from one sample, sequenced in a study of cytomegalovirus exposure and HLA in healthy donors. Vbeta (60) and Jbeta (13) primers were used in the PCR. Assay used: immunoSEQ multiplex PCR; TCRdb lists only in-frame clones, some missing. Here the sample spans fewer than 250,000 clones, roughly 81% being singletons. Sequencing was performed on PBMCs. The receptors derive from a woman in her thirties in good health and CMV-seropositive.

The rearrangement joins TRBV5-1 to TRBJ1-2, with a weak D call TRBD1 (5 bases). V was shortened by 0 bases and J by 2 bases, with 8 bases between the two germline ends. The CDR3 contains 14 residues. Per the germline V gene, CDR1 is SGHRS and CDR2 is YFSETQ. CDR3 sequence reads: CASSLEAGNYGYTF. In nucleotides, the CDR3 is TGCGCCAGCAGCTTGGAGGCAGGGAACTATGGCTACACCTTC.

The J gene is TRBJ2-2, the V gene TRBV5-4; 7 nucleotides line up with TRBD2. The germline gives CDR1 SGHNT, CDR2 YYREEE (reference sequence). The CDR3 is 17 residues long. The junction had 6 bases not matched to a gene; V was cut back by 1 base and J by 0 bases. The CDR3 is CASSLSDGRPNTGELFF. The CDR3 region has the DNA TGTGCCAGCAGCTTGAGTGACGGGAGGCCGAACACCGGGGAGCTGTTTTTT.

CDR3 DNA sequence: TGCGCCAGCAGCCAAGGTCCAGGTTCTCATGGCTACACCTTC. Translating it yields CASSQGPGSHGYTF. The chain links TRBV4-1 to TRBJ1-2; no reliable D call. The germline V gene has CDR1 MGHRA and CDR2 YSYEKL. V lost 1 base and J 6 bases, leaving 12 bases between the germline ends. CDR3 length: 14 amino acids.

Comment on this clone: The junction departs from germline at one end; a sequencing error may be responsible. The chain couples TRBV5-3 to TRBJ2-4; D remains unclear. TRBV5-3 is an ORF; its function is uncertain. The CDR3 loop spans 14 amino acids. CDR3 coding DNA: TGTGCCAGAAGCTTTCAGAAACGCGGCCCCGAGATCGTCTTC. Translation gives CARSFQKRGPEIVF.

The chain links TRBV5-1 to TRBJ1-1; 8 positions agree with TRBD1. V lost 4 bases to trimming and J lost 7 bases; unmatched junction nucleotides: 0. Germline CDR1 is SGHRS and CDR2 is YFSETQ. The CDR3 has 11 amino acids. The CDR3: CASSGQGEAFF. In nucleotides, the CDR3 is TGCGCCAGCAGCGGACAGGGTGAAGCTTTCTTT.

This clone was observed a handful of times. This chain joins TRBV6-1 and TRBJ1-2, with 7 bases fitting TRBD1. This CDR3 spans 11 amino acids. V was pared by 5 bases and J by 8 bases, with 2 bases of the junction left unmatched. The germline CDR1 and CDR2 sequences are MNHNS and SASEGT. The CDR3 DNA reads as TGTGCCAGCAGTACAGGGGTAGGCTACACCTTC. Translating it yields CASSTGVGYTF.

This clone was counted only a few times. This CDR3 reads CASSPGQLSNQPQHF. The CDR3 DNA sequence: TGCGCCAGCAGCCCGGGACAGCTTAGCAATCAGCCCCAGCATTTT. The gene calls are TRBV5-1 and TRBJ1-5; 7 nucleotides align to TRBD1. Per the germline V gene, CDR1 is SGHRS and CDR2 is YFSETQ. Trimming took 4 bases from V and 0 from J; bases not matched to a gene: 4. This CDR3 has 15 residues.

This clone was recorded once. This sequence joins TRBV28 and TRBJ2-1; 10 nucleotides align to TRBD2. Losses at the gene ends were 6 bases for V and 2 bases for J; bases not matched to a gene: 7. Germline lookup yields CDR1 MDHEN and CDR2 SYDVKM. The CDR3 is 16 residues long. CDR3 nucleotide sequence: TGTGCCAGCAGCCCCCTAGCGGGAGTGGCCTACAATGAGCAGTTCTTC. Its protein is CASSPLAGVAYNEQFF. Together with reference TRBV28 and TRBJ2-1, the CDR3 gives the full variable domain: DVKVTQSSRYLVKRTGEKVFLECVQDMDHENMFWYRQDPGLGLRLIYFSYDVKMKEKGDIPEGYSVSREKKERFSLILESASTNQTSMYLCASSPLAGVAYNEQFFGPGTRLTVL.

This chain links TRBV19 with TRBJ2-7; TRBD2 aligns across 8 bases. Germline trimming cut 9 bases from V and 6 bases from J; bases unmatched to any gene: 7. This CDR3 contains 12 residues. Germline V CDR1 and CDR2: LNHDA, SQIVND (reference sequence). CDR3 sequence: CASRGGGSEQYF. The CDR3, as DNA: TGTGCCAGCCGGGGGGGTGGTTCCGAGCAGTACTTC.

The chain links TRBV6-4 to TRBJ2-4; D is uncertain. V was clipped by 9 bases and J by 0 bases, with 18 bases between them. The CDR3 consists of 16 residues. Looked up from germline, CDR1 is MRHNA and CDR2 is SNTAGT. Here the CDR3 DNA reads TGTGCCAGGAAGACTTCGTATCAACTAGCCAAAAACATTCAGTACTTC. Amino acids: CARKTSYQLAKNIQYF.

CDR3 bases: TGTGCCAGCTTCACACTAGCGGGGTATGAGCAGTTCTTC. Amino acids: CASFTLAGYEQFF. The chain joins TRBV28 to TRBJ2-1, with TRBD2 matching 10 bases. CDR1 and CDR2 from the germline V gene are MDHEN and SYDVKM. The CDR3 is 13 residues long. J was trimmed by 8 bases and V by 8 bases; bases with no gene match: 6.

The chain employs TRBV11-2 and TRBJ1-2; tentative D call: TRBD1 (6 bases). Germline V gene lookup returns CDR1 SGHAT and CDR2 FQNNGV. Trimming removed 4 bases at V and 2 bases at J, with 17 bases between. The CDR3 has 16 residues. CDR3 loop: CASSSADSYRNYGYTF. In DNA, the CDR3 is TGTGCCAGCAGCTCAGCGGACAGTTACCGAAACTATGGCTACACCTTC.

A note on this clone: Other DNA sequences in this sample translate to the same CDR3. The chain joins TRBV19 to TRBJ1-5; D unclear. The CDR3 sequence is 15 residues long. The V end lost 3 bases, the J end lost 1 base, and 10 bases lay between the germline ends. Germline V CDR1 and CDR2: LNHDA, SQIVND (reference sequence). Here the CDR3 reads CASSMGRNSNQPQHF. For the CDR3, the DNA is TGTGCCAGTAGTATGGGCAGGAACAGCAATCAGCCCCAGCATTTT. Supplemented by reference TRBV19 and TRBJ1-5, the full variable domain reads DGGITQSPKYLFRKEGQNVTLSCEQNLNHDAMYWYRQDPGQGLRLIYYSQIVNDFQKGDIAEGYSVSREKKESFPLTVTSAQKNPTAFYLCASSMGRNSNQPQHFGDGTRLSIL.

The chain recombines TRBV6-5 with TRBJ2-2; the match to TRBD2 covers 8 bases. CDR3 length: 14 amino acids. Trimming removed 10 bases from V and 5 bases from J; junction bases left unmatched: 9. Germline V CDR1 and CDR2: MNHEY, SVGAGI. CDR3 in DNA: TGTGCCACCCTGCCGGGAGGGGGGACCGGGGAGCTGTTTTTT. As protein: CATLPGGGTGELFF.

V gene TRBV19 combines with J gene TRBJ1-5, with 10 bases fitting TRBD1. Germline values: CDR1 LNHDA, CDR2 SQIVND (reference sequence). The CDR3 totals 14 residues. V lost 10 bases to trimming and J lost 4 bases; unmatched junction nucleotides: 7. CDR3 DNA: TGTGCCACCCGGCCGGGACAGGGGAATCAGCCCCAGCATTTT. This encodes CATRPGQGNQPQHF.

This clone appeared once. The gene calls are TRBV7-9 and TRBJ2-7; possibly TRBD1 for D (6 bases). The germline V gene has CDR1 SEHNR and CDR2 FQNEAQ (reference sequence). The length of the CDR3 is 17 residues. V was pared by 1 base and J by 6 bases, with 22 bases between. This chain's CDR3 is CASSLGGKRGGRGEQYF. In nucleotides, the CDR3 is TGTGCCAGCAGCTTAGGGGGTAAGAGAGGGGGACGGGGCGAGCAGTACTTC.

The chain joins TRBV28 to TRBJ2-6; 10 nucleotides agree with TRBD1. This CDR3 is 17 amino acids long. Germline assignment: CDR1 MDHEN and CDR2 SYDVKM. J gave up 1 base and V 4 bases, and 4 bases lay outside the gene matches. The CDR3 bases are TGTGCCAGCAGTTGGGACAGGGGCGCATCTGGGGCCAACGTCCTGACTTTC. Its translation is CASSWDRGASGANVLTF.

This clone was observed a handful of times. In DNA form, the CDR3 reads TGTGCCAGCAGCTTAGGGACTAGCGGGTTAGGTGAGCAGTTCTTC. This codes for CASSLGTSGLGEQFF. This chain uses TRBV5-4 with TRBJ2-1; 12 nucleotides line up with TRBD2. CDR3 size: 15 residues. The V gene end was trimmed by 2 bases and the J gene end by 9 bases; junction bases not matched to a gene: 6. Germline loops: CDR1 SGHNT, CDR2 YYREEE (reference sequence).

This sequence joins TRBV11-2 and TRBJ2-2; tentative D call: TRBD2 (6 bases). Germline CDR1 and CDR2: SGHAT and FQNNGV. With 5 bases removed from V and 8 bases from J, the gap between germline ends came to 18 bases. This CDR3 contains 15 residues. The CDR3 DNA sequence: TGTGCCAGCAGCCTCCGGACCCCGGGAGCGGGGGAGCTGTTTTTT. Its translation is CASSLRTPGAGELFF.

This rearrangement joins TRBV5-8 to TRBJ2-1, with 10 bases that match TRBD2. Germline V gene lookup returns CDR1 SGHTS and CDR2 YDEGEE. CDR3 length: 17 residues. Trimming removed 4 bases from V and 1 base from J; junction bases left unmatched: 8. The CDR3 nucleotides are TGTGCCAGCAGCCAAGATGAAGCGGGAGGGTCCTACAATGAGCAGTTCTTC. It translates to CASSQDEAGGSYNEQFF.

The chain links TRBV5-6 to TRBJ1-2; the match to TRBD1 covers 7 bases. This CDR3 has 15 residues. Germline CDR1 is SGHDT and CDR2 is YYEEEE. The ends lost 1 base at V and 6 bases at J; junction bases unmatched: 9. CDR3: CASSLTRTGRDGYTF. The CDR3 DNA sequence: TGTGCCAGCAGCTTGACCCGGACAGGTCGAGATGGCTACACCTTC.

The chain combines TRBV5-1 with TRBJ2-7, with a weak D call TRBD1 (5 bases). The CDR3 has 15 amino acids. V was pared by 1 base and J by 1 base, with 12 bases between. CDR1 SGHRS and CDR2 YFSETQ come from the germline V gene. DNA for the CDR3: TGCGCCAGCAGCTTGACCAGGGTGACGTCCTACGAGCAGTACTTC. Protein product: CASSLTRVTSYEQYF.

The rearrangement joins TRBV10-3 to TRBJ2-1, with D unclear. In germline, CDR1 is ENHRY, CDR2 SYGVKD. V was trimmed by 6 bases and J by 10 bases, leaving 19 bases between them. This CDR3 has 14 amino acids. The CDR3 spells CAISYSALSLEQFF. CDR3 coding DNA: TGTGCCATCAGCTACTCCGCATTGTCCCTCGAGCAGTTCTTC.

The chain joins TRBV27 to TRBJ2-1; 8 nucleotides align to TRBD2. The CDR3 sequence is 17 residues long. Per germline, CDR1 MNHEY and CDR2 SMNVEV (reference sequence). Losses at the gene ends were 2 bases for V and 2 bases for J; bases not matched to a gene: 8. DNA for the CDR3: TGTGCCAGCAGTTTACTGGTAAGCGGGAGTACCTACAATGAGCAGTTCTTC. It specifies CASSLLVSGSTYNEQFF.

This chain links TRBV4-2 with TRBJ2-5; TRBD1 might be the D (5 bases). The DNA matches TRBJ2-7 better at its end, which makes the J call doubtful. Germline assignment: CDR1 LGHNA and CDR2 YNFKEQ. CDR3 length equals 15 residues. CDR3 region: CASSQDRGTSYEQYF. The CDR3 DNA is TGTGCCAGCAGCCAAGATAGGGGTACCTCCTACGAGCAGTACTTC.